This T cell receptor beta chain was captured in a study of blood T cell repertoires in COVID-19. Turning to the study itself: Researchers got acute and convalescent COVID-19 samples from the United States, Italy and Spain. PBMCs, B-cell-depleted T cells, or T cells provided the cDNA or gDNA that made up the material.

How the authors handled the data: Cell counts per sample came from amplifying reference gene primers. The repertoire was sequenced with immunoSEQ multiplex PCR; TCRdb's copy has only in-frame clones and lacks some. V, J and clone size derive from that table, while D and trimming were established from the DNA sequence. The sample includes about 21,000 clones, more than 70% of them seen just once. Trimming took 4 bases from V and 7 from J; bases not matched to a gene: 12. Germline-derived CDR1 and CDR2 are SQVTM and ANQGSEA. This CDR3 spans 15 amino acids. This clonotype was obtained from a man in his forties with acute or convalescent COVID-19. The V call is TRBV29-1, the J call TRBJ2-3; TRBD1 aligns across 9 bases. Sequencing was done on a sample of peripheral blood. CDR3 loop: CSVVGRQGGTYTQYF. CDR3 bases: TGCAGCGTTGTGGGGAGACAGGGGGGGACCTATACGCAGTATTTT.